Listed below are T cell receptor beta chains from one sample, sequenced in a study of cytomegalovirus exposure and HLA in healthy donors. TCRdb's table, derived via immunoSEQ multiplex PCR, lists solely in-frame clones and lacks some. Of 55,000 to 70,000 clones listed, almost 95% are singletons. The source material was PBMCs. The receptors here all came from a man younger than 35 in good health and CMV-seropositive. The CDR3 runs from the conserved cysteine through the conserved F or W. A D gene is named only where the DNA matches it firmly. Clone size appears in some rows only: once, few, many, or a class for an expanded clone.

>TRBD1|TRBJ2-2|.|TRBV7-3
CASSRDREGPRTHTGELFF
TGTGCCAGCAGCCGAGACAGGGAAGGCCCTAGAACACACACCGGGGAGCTGTTTTTT
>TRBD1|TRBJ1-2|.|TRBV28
CASRGTGESFDYGYTF
TGTGCCAGCAGGGGGACAGGGGAGAGTTTTGACTATGGCTACACCTTC
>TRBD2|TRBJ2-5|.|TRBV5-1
CASSLEASGLETQYF
TGCGCCAGCAGCTTGGAGGCTAGCGGGTTAGAGACCCAGTACTTC
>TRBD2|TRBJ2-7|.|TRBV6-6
CASSYSGGLEDYEQYF
TGTGCCAGCAGTTACTCGGGGGGACTAGAGGACTACGAGCAGTACTTC
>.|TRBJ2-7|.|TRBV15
CATSRVPTAYEQYF
TGTGCCACCAGCAGAGTACCCACAGCCTACGAGCAGTACTTC
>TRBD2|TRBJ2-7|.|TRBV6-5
CASSGTSGSRYEQYF
TGTGCCAGCAGTGGGACTAGCGGGAGTCGCTACGAGCAGTACTTC
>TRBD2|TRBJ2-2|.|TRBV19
CASGSGRAWTGELFF
TGTGCCAGCGGTAGCGGGAGGGCCTGGACCGGGGAGCTGTTTTTT
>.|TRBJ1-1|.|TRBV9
CASSVEDRGTYMNTEAFF
TGTGCCAGCAGCGTGGAGGACAGAGGTACCTATATGAACACTGAAGCTTTCTTT
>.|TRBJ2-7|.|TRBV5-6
CASSSLASSYEQYF
TGTGCCAGCAGCTCCCTGGCTAGCTCCTACGAGCAGTACTTC
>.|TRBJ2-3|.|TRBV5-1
CASSLFTGTQDTQYF
TGCGCCAGCAGCTTGTTTACCGGGACTCAAGATACGCAGTATTTT
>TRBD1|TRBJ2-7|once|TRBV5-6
CASSSDREIMYEQYF
TGTGCCAGCAGCTCTGACAGGGAAATAATGTACGAGCAGTACTTC
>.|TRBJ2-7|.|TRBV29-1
CSVVLQGVSYEQYF
TGCAGCGTTGTATTGCAGGGTGTTTCCTACGAGCAGTACTTC
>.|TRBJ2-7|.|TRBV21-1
CASSKGRRGGNSYEQYF
TGTGCCAGCAGCAAAGGGAGAAGGGGAGGGAACTCCTACGAGCAGTACTTC
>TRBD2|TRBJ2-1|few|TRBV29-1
CSAGGELPFF
TGCAGCGCTGGGGGGGAGTTGCCGTTCTTC
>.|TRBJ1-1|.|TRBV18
CASSRSGDTEAFF
TGTGCCAGCTCACGGTCAGGGGATACTGAAGCTTTCTTT
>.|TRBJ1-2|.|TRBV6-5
CASSYRRTGPSYGYTF
TGTGCCAGCAGTTACCGCAGAACAGGCCCGTCCTATGGCTACACCTTC
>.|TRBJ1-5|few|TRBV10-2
CASSDSANQPQHF
TGCGCCAGCTCTGACAGCGCAAATCAGCCCCAGCATTTT
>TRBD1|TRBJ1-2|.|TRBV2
CASRDRGANYGYTF
TGTGCCAGCAGGGACAGGGGTGCTAACTATGGCTACACCTTC
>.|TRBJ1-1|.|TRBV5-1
CASHGGREGTEAFF
TGCGCCAGCCACGGGGGCAGGGAGGGGACTGAAGCTTTCTTT
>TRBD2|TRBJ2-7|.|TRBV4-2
CASSQYLPLAGVGLLYEQYF
TGTGCCAGCAGCCAATACCTTCCACTTGCGGGGGTGGGCCTACTTTACGAGCAGTACTTC
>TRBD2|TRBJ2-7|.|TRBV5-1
CASSLEAGDNYEQYF
TGCGCCAGCAGCTTGGAGGCGGGAGACAACTACGAGCAGTACTTC
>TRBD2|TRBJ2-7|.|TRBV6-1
CASSETGTSGGYEQYF
TGTGCCAGCAGTGAGACCGGGACTAGCGGGGGCTACGAGCAGTACTTC
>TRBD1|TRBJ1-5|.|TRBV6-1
CASSHDRVNQPQHF
TGTGCCAGCAGTCATGACAGGGTTAATCAGCCCCAGCATTTT
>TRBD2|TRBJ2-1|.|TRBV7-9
CASSPATLAGAPPGNEQFF
TGTGCCAGCAGTCCTGCCACCCTAGCGGGAGCCCCCCCGGGCAATGAGCAGTTCTTC
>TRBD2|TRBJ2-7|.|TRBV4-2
CASSQRTSGSYEQYF
TGTGCCAGCAGCCAACGGACTAGCGGCTCCTACGAGCAGTACTTC
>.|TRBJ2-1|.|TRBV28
CASSSPNLGRGYNEQFF
TGTGCCAGCAGTTCCCCGAACTTGGGAAGGGGCTACAATGAGCAGTTCTTC
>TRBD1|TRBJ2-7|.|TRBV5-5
CASSSTDGQGAGEQYF
TGTGCCAGCAGCTCGACGGATGGACAGGGGGCGGGCGAGCAGTACTTC
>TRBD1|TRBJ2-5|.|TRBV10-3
CAIRAGTAQETQYF
TGTGCCATCAGGGCCGGGACAGCTCAAGAGACCCAGTACTTC
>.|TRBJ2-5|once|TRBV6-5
CASSYSRVATQYF
TGTGCCAGCAGTTATTCAAGAGTCGCGACCCAGTACTTC
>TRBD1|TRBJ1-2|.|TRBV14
CASSQGRDRENYGYTF
TGTGCCAGCAGCCAGGGACGGGACAGGGAAAACTATGGCTACACCTTC
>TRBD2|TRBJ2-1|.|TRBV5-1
CASSFGTSGRNNEQFF
TGCGCCAGCAGCTTCGGGACTAGCGGGAGAAACAATGAGCAGTTCTTC
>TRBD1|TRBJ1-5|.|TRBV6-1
CASSESGGHQPQHF
TGTGCCAGCAGTGAGTCAGGGGGCCATCAGCCCCAGCATTTT
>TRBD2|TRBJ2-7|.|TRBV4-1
CASSQDQLAGEQYF
TGCGCCAGCAGCCAAGATCAGCTAGCGGGAGAGCAGTACTTC
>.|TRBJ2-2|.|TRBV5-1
CASSWGETGELFF
TGCGCCAGCAGCTGGGGGGAGACCGGGGAGCTGTTTTTT
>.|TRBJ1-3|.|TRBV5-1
CASSQSGNTIYF
TGCGCCAGCAGCCAGTCTGGAAACACCATATATTTT
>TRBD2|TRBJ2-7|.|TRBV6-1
CASSELAGEGSYEQYF
TGTGCCAGCAGTGAACTAGCGGGAGAAGGCTCCTACGAGCAGTACTTC
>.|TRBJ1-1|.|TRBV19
CASNLQGYKGEAFF
TGTGCCAGTAATTTACAGGGTTATAAGGGTGAAGCTTTCTTT
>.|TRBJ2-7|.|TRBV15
CATSRERQGPYEQYF
TGTGCCACCAGCAGAGAGCGCCAGGGGCCCTACGAGCAGTACTTC
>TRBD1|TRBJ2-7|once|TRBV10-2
CASTGTGDYEQYF
TGCGCCAGCACCGGGACAGGGGATTACGAGCAGTACTTC
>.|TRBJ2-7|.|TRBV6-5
CASMLSGQSYEQYF
TGTGCCAGCATGCTCTCGGGACAATCCTACGAGCAGTACTTC
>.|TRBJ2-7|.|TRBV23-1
CASSQSIQRPSGRSYEQYF
TGCGCCAGCAGTCAATCGATTCAGCGACCCAGCGGACGTTCCTACGAGCAGTACTTC
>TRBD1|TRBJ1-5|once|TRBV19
CASSIPTGGNQPQHF
TGTGCCAGTAGTATTCCCACAGGGGGTAATCAGCCCCAGCATTTT
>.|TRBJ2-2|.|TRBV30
CAWSPPTGQLRSGELFF
TGTGCCTGGAGTCCCCCCACGGGACAATTGAGATCCGGGGAGCTGTTTTTT
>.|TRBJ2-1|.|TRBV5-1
CASSLGVERHNEQFF
TGCGCCAGCAGCCTGGGGGTTGAGCGTCACAATGAGCAGTTCTTC
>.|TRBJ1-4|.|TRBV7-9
CASTHPQLNEKLFF
TGTGCCAGCACCCATCCACAGCTTAATGAAAAACTGTTTTTT
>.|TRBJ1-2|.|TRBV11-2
CASSSLIRGDYGYTF
TGTGCCAGCAGCTCCCTTATCCGGGGGGACTATGGCTACACCTTC
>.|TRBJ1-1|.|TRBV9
CASSGAGDEAFF
TGTGCCAGCAGCGGCGCGGGAGATGAAGCTTTCTTT
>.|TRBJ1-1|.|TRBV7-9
CASSSTTGRNTEAFF
TGTGCCAGCAGCTCGACGACGGGAAGGAACACTGAAGCTTTCTTT
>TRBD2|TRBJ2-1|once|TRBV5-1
CASSLHFDRLAGARNEQFF
TGCGCCAGCAGCTTGCATTTCGACAGACTAGCGGGAGCACGCAATGAGCAGTTCTTC
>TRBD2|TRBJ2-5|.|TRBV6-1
CASGGGGSSQETQYF
TGTGCCAGCGGGGGGGGAGGGAGTTCTCAAGAGACCCAGTACTTC
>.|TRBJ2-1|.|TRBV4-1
CASSQVGGDGNEQFF
TGCGCCAGCAGCCAAGTAGGGGGAGACGGCAATGAGCAGTTCTTC
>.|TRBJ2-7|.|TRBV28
CASRRRESYEQYF
TGTGCCAGCAGAAGGAGGGAGTCCTACGAGCAGTACTTC
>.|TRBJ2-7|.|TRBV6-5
CASLGHTFDSYEQYF
TGTGCCAGCCTAGGACATACCTTTGACTCCTACGAGCAGTACTTC